This T cell receptor (beta chain) derives from a study of T cell responses to AZD1222 COVID-19 vaccine. Assay used: immunoSEQ multiplex PCR; TCRdb lists only in-frame clones, some missing. The sample carries 150,000 to 200,000 clones, roughly 92% recorded once. Germline-derived CDR1 and CDR2 are SEHNR and FQNEAQ (reference sequence). The CDR3 has 10 amino acids. V was pared by 8 bases and J by 4 bases, with 5 bases between. The receptor was derived from an adult in good health. The material sequenced was peripheral blood, taken on day 0 of AZD1222 vaccination. This rearrangement joins TRBV7-9 to TRBJ1-1; D gene uncertain. CDR3 coding DNA: TGTGCCAGCGCGGGCACTGAAGCTTTCTTT. Translation: CASAGTEAFF.